These 29 T cell receptor beta chains came from one sample sequenced in a study of blood T cell repertoires in COVID-19. Using immunoSEQ multiplex PCR, the repertoire was profiled, and TCRdb retains in-frame clones only, with some absent. The sample includes some 250,000 clones, approximately 88% of them seen just once. Sequencing was performed on peripheral blood. The receptors originated from a woman aged 25 to 39 with acute or convalescent COVID-19.

V usage is TRBV6-1 and J usage is TRBJ2-7; TRBD1 agrees at 10 bases. CDR3 length equals 14 residues. CDR1 MNHNS and CDR2 SASEGT come from the germline V gene. J gave up 1 base and V 4 bases, and 1 base lay outside the gene matches. The CDR3 here is CASSGTGGSYEQYF. The CDR3 bases are TGTGCCAGCAGTGGGACAGGGGGGTCCTACGAGCAGTACTTC.

A remark on this clone: A junction end diverges from the germline sequence, so it may reflect a read error. The gene calls are TRBV30 and TRBJ1-5; 7 bases are a match to TRBD1. The CDR3 is 14 residues long. Germline V CDR1 and CDR2: GTSNPN, SVGIG (reference sequence). CDR3 bases: TGTGCCTGGAGCGGGGGACAGAGCAGTCAGCCCCAGCATTTT. Its translation is CAWSGGQSSQPQHF. Using reference TRBV30 and TRBJ1-5 for the parts outside the CDR3, the full variable domain is SQTIHQWPATLVQPVGSPLSLECTVEGTSNPNLYWYRQAAGRGLQLLFYSVGIGQISSEVPQNLSASRPQDRQFILSSKKLLLSDSGFYLCAWSGGQSSQPQHFGDGTRLSIL.

The chain has TRBV9 and TRBJ2-1; D perhaps matches TRBD2 (5 bases). The length of the CDR3 is 14 residues. Trimming stripped 2 bases from V and 1 base from J, with 7 bases between. Germline V gene lookup returns CDR1 SGDLS and CDR2 YYNGEE. Here the CDR3 DNA reads TGTGCCAGCAGCGTGGAGGTTTCCTACAATGAGCAGTTCTTC. It codes for CASSVEVSYNEQFF.

The chain recombines TRBV5-1 with TRBJ2-7; TRBD2 is a possible D gene (5 bases). The CDR3 is made up of 17 amino acids. CDR1 is SGHRS and CDR2 is YFSETQ in the germline V gene. V was shortened by 4 bases and J by 2 bases, with 22 bases between the two germline ends. DNA of the CDR3: TGCGCCAGCAGCCCGGATAGCGCGACCCGGTTGGCCTACGAGCAGTACTTC. This gives the protein CASSPDSATRLAYEQYF.

The chain links TRBV7-3 to TRBJ2-3, with 7 bases matching TRBD1. CDR3 length: 14 amino acids. The V gene's germline CDR1 is SGHTA and CDR2 FQGTGA. The V and J ends lost 5 bases and 1 base, in that order; junction bases with no gene match: 3. CDR3 sequence: CASSRDSRTDTQYF. CDR3 in DNA: TGTGCCAGCAGCCGGGACAGCCGCACAGATACGCAGTATTTT.

The chain couples TRBV19 to TRBJ1-3, with D unclear. The CDR3 extends over 16 amino acids. Germline V gene data show CDR1 as LNHDA and CDR2 as SQIVND (reference sequence). Deletions cut 4 bases from V and 1 base from J, with 14 bases between. The CDR3 spells CASSTARIHSGNTIYF. In DNA, the CDR3 is TGTGCCAGTAGTACCGCCAGGATTCATTCTGGAAACACCATATATTTT.

Comment on this clone: This sample also contains other DNA sequences that code for the same CDR3. The chain couples TRBV19 to TRBJ1-5; D uncertain. The CDR3 runs 15 residues. CDR1 is LNHDA, CDR2 SQIVND, per germline (reference sequence). Trimming pared 5 bases from V and 0 bases from J, leaving 11 bases between. This chain's CDR3 is CASSSVGGSNQPQHF. The CDR3 DNA reads TGTGCCAGTAGTTCCGTTGGCGGTAGCAATCAGCCCCAGCATTTT.

The V and J genes are TRBV10-1 and TRBJ1-1; 8 bases are shared with TRBD1. The CDR3 loop spans 15 amino acids. The trim removed 6 bases at V and 1 base at J, leaving 7 bases unmatched. The germline V gene encodes CDR1 WNHNN and CDR2 SYGVQD (reference sequence). CDR3 DNA sequence: TGCGCCAGCAGGCCCGACAGGGGACGGAACACTGAAGCTTTCTTT. Its translation: CASRPDRGRNTEAFF.

The chain recombines TRBV27 with TRBJ1-2, with TRBD1 matching over 7 bases. V lost 5 bases and J lost 5; bases outside the gene matches: 11. From germline, CDR1 is MNHEY and CDR2 SMNVEV (reference sequence). This CDR3 is built from 15 residues. In nucleotides, the CDR3 is TGTGCCAGCAGTCCGAACCCCCAGACAGGGTATGGCTACACCTTC. Its protein product is CASSPNPQTGYGYTF.

The chain has TRBV11-2 and TRBJ2-5, with D unclear. Trimming pared 2 bases from V and 3 bases from J, leaving 10 bases between. The CDR3 loop spans 14 amino acids. The germline CDR1 and CDR2 sequences are SGHAT and FQNNGV. In DNA form, the CDR3 reads TGTGCCAGCAGCTTATCCCCAGATGAAGAGACCCAGTACTTC. It translates to CASSLSPDEETQYF.

The rearrangement joins TRBV5-1 to TRBJ2-1; maybe TRBD1 (6 bases). The length of the CDR3 is 14 residues. V was clipped by 0 bases and J by 2 bases, with 6 bases between them. Germline CDR1 and CDR2: SGHRS and YFSETQ. The CDR3: CASSLGDTYNEQFF. CDR3 coding DNA: TGCGCCAGCAGCTTGGGGGACACCTACAATGAGCAGTTCTTC.

The chain joins TRBV5-1 to TRBJ2-1; D is uncertain. The CDR3 runs to 13 residues. Trimming took 2 bases from V and 10 from J, leaving 13 bases between them. Germline V gene lookup returns CDR1 SGHRS and CDR2 YFSETQ. DNA for the CDR3: TGCGCCAGCAGCTTAGACAACAGAAACGAGCAGTTCTTC. This codes for CASSLDNRNEQFF.

The chain is built from TRBV4-3 and TRBJ2-7; D possibly corresponds to TRBD2 (5 bases). CDR1 and CDR2 (germline): LGHNA, YSLEER. The CDR3 contains 15 residues. V was cut by 0 bases and J by 6 bases, with 15 bases left in between. The CDR3 loop is CASSQERVAFAEQYF. The CDR3 DNA follows: TGCGCCAGCAGCCAAGAGAGGGTAGCGTTTGCCGAGCAGTACTTC.

The chain carries TRBV5-1 and TRBJ2-4; TRBD1 agrees at 10 bases. V lost 3 bases to trimming and J lost 5 bases; unmatched junction nucleotides: 11. The CDR3 extends over 17 amino acids. The germline CDR1 and CDR2 sequences are SGHRS and YFSETQ. Here the CDR3 reads CASSSTGTGVLQNIQYF. The CDR3 region has the DNA TGCGCCAGCAGCTCTACCGGGACAGGGGTTCTCCAAAACATTCAGTACTTC.

V gene TRBV5-6 combines with J gene TRBJ2-1; 9 bases align to TRBD1. V was clipped by 0 bases and J by 7 bases; unmatched bases: 8. Germline V CDR1 and CDR2: SGHDT, YYEEEE. There are 16 residues in the CDR3. CDR3: CASSLVLGQGGNEQFF. The CDR3, as DNA: TGTGCCAGCAGCTTGGTATTGGGACAGGGAGGGAATGAGCAGTTCTTC.

The genes are TRBV30 and TRBJ1-4; 7 bases are a match to TRBD1. From germline, CDR1 is GTSNPN and CDR2 SVGIG (reference sequence). After removal of 5 bases from V and 8 bases from J, the junction contained 2 bases not matched to a gene. The length of the CDR3 is 11 residues. CDR3 loop: CAWRDREKLFF. CDR3 in DNA: TGTGCCTGGCGGGACAGAGAAAAACTGTTTTTT.

The chain combines TRBV27 with TRBJ1-6; 9 bases agree with TRBD1. The CDR3 extends over 15 amino acids. The germline gives CDR1 MNHEY, CDR2 SMNVEV (reference sequence). Losses at the gene ends were 3 bases for V and 9 bases for J; bases not matched to a gene: 6. CDR3 coding DNA: TGTGCCAGCAGTTTCAGACAGGGGGTTTTTTCACCCCTCCACTTT. Its translation is CASSFRQGVFSPLHF.

This chain connects TRBV12-3 or TRBV12-4 to TRBJ1-6; no reliable D call. The CDR3 has 13 residues. Trimming removed 4 bases at V and 9 bases at J, with 10 bases between. The CDR3 is CASSYLFASPLHF. CDR3 in DNA: TGTGCCAGCAGTTATCTATTTGCTTCACCCCTCCACTTT.

This chain connects TRBV7-3 to TRBJ2-3; D remains unclear. Germline CDR1 SGHTA, CDR2 FQGTGA. Trimming pared 2 bases from V and 2 bases from J, leaving 5 bases between. The CDR3 totals 13 residues. The CDR3, as DNA: TGTGCCAGCAGCTTATGGCTCACAGATACGCAGTATTTT. Encoded protein: CASSLWLTDTQYF.

The V call is TRBV3-1 (or the pseudogene TRBV3-2), the J call TRBJ1-6, with TRBD1 as a possible D gene (6 bases). This CDR3 has 17 residues. V dropped 0 bases and J dropped 2 bases, with 11 bases sitting between them. Germline lookup yields CDR1 LGHDT and CDR2 YNNKEL (reference sequence). The CDR3 region has the DNA TGTGCCAGCAGCCAAGACCAGGGGATCGCCTATAATTCACCCCTCCACTTT. As protein: CASSQDQGIAYNSPLHF.

The chain links TRBV18 to TRBJ1-4; tentatively, D is TRBD1 (5 bases). The CDR3 extends over 13 amino acids. CDR1 and CDR2 (germline): KGHSH, LQKENI. V was cut by 3 bases and J by 7 bases, with 9 bases left in between. This CDR3 is CASSPRVVEKLFF. CDR3 nucleotide sequence: TGTGCCAGCTCACCCAGGGTTGTTGAAAAACTGTTTTTT.

The CDR3 DNA reads TGCGCCACCAAAGGGGGGGCAGGGGAGACCCAGTACTTC. It is translated as CATKGGAGETQYF. The chain uses TRBV5-1 and TRBJ2-5; TRBD2 is a possible D gene (7 bases). The CDR3 consists of 13 residues. With 9 bases removed from V and 5 bases from J, the gap between germline ends came to 17 bases. CDR1 is SGHRS, CDR2 YFSETQ, per germline. Together with reference TRBV5-1 and TRBJ2-5, the CDR3 gives the full variable domain: KAGVTQTPRYLIKTRGQQVTLSCSPISGHRSVSWYQQTPGQGLQFLFEYFSETQRNKGNFPGRFSGRQFSNSRSEMNVSTLELGDSALYLCATKGGAGETQYFGPGTRLLVL.

The CDR3 region is CASSLGNRGQPQHF. The CDR3 nucleotides read TGTGCCAGCAGCTTGGGGAACAGGGGGCAGCCCCAGCATTTT. This rearrangement joins TRBV7-8 to TRBJ1-5; 8 nucleotides line up with TRBD1. Germline V gives CDR1 SGHVS, CDR2 FQNEAQ. The CDR3 extends over 14 amino acids. V lost 3 bases and J lost 7; bases outside the gene matches: 5.

The chain links TRBV3-1 (or the pseudogene TRBV3-2) to TRBJ1-2, with D perhaps matching TRBD1 (6 bases). The CDR3 is 14 amino acids. Germline lookup yields CDR1 LGHDT and CDR2 YNNKEL (reference sequence). V lost 4 bases and J 5 bases, leaving 14 bases between the germline ends. The CDR3 DNA is TGTGCCAGCAGCCTCCCCGGACAGCTATATGGCTACACCTTC. Protein: CASSLPGQLYGYTF.

This chain joins TRBV7-9 and TRBJ2-3; a possible D gene is TRBD2 (6 bases). V gave up 5 bases and J gave up 5 bases, with 20 bases separating them. The CDR3 is 16 amino acids. Germline CDR1 is SEHNR and CDR2 is FQNEAQ (reference sequence). DNA for the CDR3: TGTGCCAGCAGCCGGGCGGGGCCAAGGGTGGTAGATACGCAGTATTTT. It codes for CASSRAGPRVVDTQYF.

This clone has just a few counts. The chain employs TRBV4-2 and TRBJ2-7, with 11 bases aligning to TRBD2. Trimming took 0 bases from V and 7 from J; bases not matched to a gene: 8. The CDR3 has 16 residues. Germline lookup yields CDR1 LGHNA and CDR2 YNFKEQ. Written as DNA, the CDR3 is TGTGCCAGCAGCCAAGAGGGACTAGCGGACAGAGGAGAGCAGTACTTC. It codes for CASSQEGLADRGEQYF.

CDR3 residues: CSASRRDNEQFF. In nucleotides, the CDR3 is TGCAGTGCTAGTCGTAGAGACAATGAGCAGTTCTTC. The rearrangement uses TRBV20-1 and TRBJ2-1; D not certain. CDR1 and CDR2 (germline): DFQATT, SNEGSKA (reference sequence). The V gene lost 3 bases and the J gene lost 5 bases, with 8 bases spanning the gap. The CDR3 covers 12 residues.

This clone was picked up one time. The rearrangement uses TRBV2 and TRBJ2-2, with D possibly matching TRBD2 (5 bases). In germline, CDR1 is SNHLY, CDR2 FYNNEI. The CDR3 has 14 amino acids. The V and J ends lost 6 bases and 3 bases respectively, with 11 bases between them. The CDR3 spells CASREGRYTGELFF. Here the CDR3 DNA reads TGTGCCAGCAGAGAGGGCCGGTACACCGGGGAGCTGTTTTTT.

The table lists this clone with a count of one. The gene calls are TRBV25-1 and TRBJ1-6; TRBD1 agrees at 7 bases. Looked up from germline, CDR1 is MGHDK and CDR2 is SYGVNS. Trimming cost V 7 bases and J 0 bases; bases outside gene matches: 3. The CDR3 loop spans 15 amino acids. CDR3 loop: CASKTGSSYNSPLHF. CDR3 DNA sequence: TGTGCCAGCAAGACAGGGAGCTCCTATAATTCACCCCTCCACTTT.